This is a list of T cell receptor beta chains from one sample in a study of CD8+CD57+ T cells in acquired aplastic anemia. TCRdb reanalysed the reads using MiXCR and keeps one entry per CDR3 protein. In the table there are some 82,000 distinct CDR3 sequences, about half of which are singletons. The sequencing sample was made of sorted CD4+, CD8+, or CD8+CD57+ T cells (not recorded which) from PBMCs. Receptor source: a human donor in good health, serving as a control. Both conserved end residues are part of each CDR3. D genes are given only for firm matches. A clone size is listed for some rows: how often the clone was seen (once, few, many), or a class if it is expanded.

clone_size j_call d_call v_call cdr3_aa cdr3_nt
. TRBJ1-2 . TRBV20-1 CSARDESSYGYTF TGCAGTGCTAGAGATGAGAGTTCCTATGGCTACACCTTC
once TRBJ2-7 . TRBV6-5 CASSYGGGAQNEQYF TGTGCCAGCAGTTACGGTGGGGGGGCGCAGAACGAGCAGTACTTC
many TRBJ1-1 . TRBV24-1 CATSGGFDTEAFF TGTGCCACCAGTGGGGGTTTTGACACTGAAGCTTTCTTT
few TRBJ2-2 TRBD2 TRBV24-1 CATSDSFAGDTGELFF TGTGCCACCAGTGATTCCTTCGCGGGGGATACCGGGGAGCTGTTTTTT
. TRBJ2-7 TRBD2 TRBV7-2 CASSPIAGTYYEQYF TGTGCCAGCAGCCCCATAGCGGGGACCTACTACGAGCAGTACTTC
. TRBJ1-2 . TRBV7-9 CASSRDLGYGYTF TGTGCCAGCAGCCGGGACCTGGGGTATGGCTACACCTTC
. TRBJ1-2 . TRBV9 CASSVIGGPTSNYDYTF TGTGCCAGCAGCGTAATTGGCGGCCCGACCTCTAACTATGACTACACCTTC
. TRBJ2-7 . TRBV6-1 CASSEVGSSYEQYF TGTGCCAGCAGTGAGGTAGGGAGCTCCTACGAGCAGTACTTC
. TRBJ1-5 TRBD1 TRBV19 CASQDRGYQPQHF TGTGCCAGCCAAGACAGGGGGTATCAGCCCCAGCATTTT
. TRBJ2-1 . TRBV15 CATSRERGLLVNEQFF TGTGCCACCAGCAGAGAGAGGGGCCTCCTGGTGAATGAGCAGTTCTTC
. TRBJ2-5 TRBD2 TRBV12-3/TRBV12-4 CASRRDYGIQETQCF TGTGCCAGCAGAAGGGACTATGGGATCCAAGAGACCCAGTGCTTC
many TRBJ2-4 TRBD2 TRBV9 CASSSEGLASNIQYF TGTGCCAGCAGCTCCGAGGGACTAGCGTCAAACATTCAGTACTTC
. TRBJ1-5 . TRBV15 CATSRDRWQPQHF TGTGCCACCAGCAGAGATCGATGGCAGCCCCAGCATTTT
. TRBJ1-1 . TRBV20-1 CSARDSPTGTFHPKNTEAFF TGCAGTGCTAGAGATTCACCTACCGGGACGTTCCACCCGAAGAACACTGAAGCTTTCTTT
. TRBJ2-1 . TRBV20-1 CSAGIPGWSYNEQFF TGCAGTGCCGGTATCCCGGGGTGGTCCTACAATGAGCAGTTCTTC
once TRBJ1-3 . TRBV2 CASRGSGNTIYF TGTGCCAGCAGGGGTTCTGGAAACACCATATATTTT